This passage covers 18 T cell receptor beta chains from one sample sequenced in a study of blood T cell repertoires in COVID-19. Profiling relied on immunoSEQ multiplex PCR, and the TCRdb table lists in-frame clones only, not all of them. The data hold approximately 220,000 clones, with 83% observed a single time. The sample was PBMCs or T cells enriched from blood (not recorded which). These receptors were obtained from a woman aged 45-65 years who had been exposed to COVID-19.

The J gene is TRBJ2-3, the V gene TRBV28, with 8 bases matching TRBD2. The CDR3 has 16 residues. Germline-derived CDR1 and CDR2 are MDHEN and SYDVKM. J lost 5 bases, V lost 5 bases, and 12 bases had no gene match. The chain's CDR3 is CASSPAGAYHRDTQYF. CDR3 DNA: TGTGCCAGCAGTCCAGCGGGGGCCTACCATCGAGATACGCAGTATTTT.

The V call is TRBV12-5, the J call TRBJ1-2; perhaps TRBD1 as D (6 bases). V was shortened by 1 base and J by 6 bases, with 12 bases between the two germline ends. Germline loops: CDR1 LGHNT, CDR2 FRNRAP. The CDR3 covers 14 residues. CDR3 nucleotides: TGTGCTAGTGGTTTGGGACAGGCTTATGATGGCTACACCTTC. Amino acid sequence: CASGLGQAYDGYTF.

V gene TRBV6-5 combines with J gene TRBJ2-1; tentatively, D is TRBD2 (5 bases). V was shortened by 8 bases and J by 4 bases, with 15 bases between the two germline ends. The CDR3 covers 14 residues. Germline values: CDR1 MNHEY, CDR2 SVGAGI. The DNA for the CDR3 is TGTGCCAGCCTACTAGAATTCTTTTACAATGAGCAGTTCTTC. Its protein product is CASLLEFFYNEQFF.

CDR3 nucleotide sequence: TGTGCCAGCAGCCCCCGCGCTGAGACAGGGCCTAACTATGGCTACACCTTC. Its protein is CASSPRAETGPNYGYTF. This chain uses TRBV13 with TRBJ1-2; 7 bases agree with TRBD1. This CDR3 is 17 amino acids long. Germline V gene sequence: CDR1 PRHDT, CDR2 FYEKMQ (reference sequence). V dropped 5 bases and J dropped 0; count of bases not matched to a gene: 12.

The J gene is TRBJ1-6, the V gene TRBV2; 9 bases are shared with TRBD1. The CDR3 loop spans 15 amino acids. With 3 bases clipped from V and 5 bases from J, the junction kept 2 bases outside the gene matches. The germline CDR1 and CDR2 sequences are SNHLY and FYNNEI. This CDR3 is CASSDGTGNNSPLHF. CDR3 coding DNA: TGTGCCAGCAGTGATGGGACAGGGAATAATTCACCCCTCCACTTT. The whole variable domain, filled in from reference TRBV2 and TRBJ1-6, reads EPEVTQTPSHQVTQMGQEVILRCVPISNHLYFYWYRQILGQKVEFLVSFYNNEISEKSEIFDDQFSVERPDGSNFTLKIRSTKLEDSAMYFCASSDGTGNNSPLHFGNGTRLTVT.

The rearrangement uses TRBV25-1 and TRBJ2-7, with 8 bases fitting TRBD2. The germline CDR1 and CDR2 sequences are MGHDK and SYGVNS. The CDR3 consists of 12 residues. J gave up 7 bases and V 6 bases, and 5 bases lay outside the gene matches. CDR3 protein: CASSSGGWEQYF. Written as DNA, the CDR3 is TGTGCCAGCAGCAGCGGGGGATGGGAGCAGTACTTC.

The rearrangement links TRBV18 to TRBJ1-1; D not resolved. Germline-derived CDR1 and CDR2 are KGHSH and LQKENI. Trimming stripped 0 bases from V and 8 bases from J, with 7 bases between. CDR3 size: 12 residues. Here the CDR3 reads CASSPPDGEAFF. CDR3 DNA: TGTGCCAGCTCACCACCTGACGGGGAAGCTTTCTTT.

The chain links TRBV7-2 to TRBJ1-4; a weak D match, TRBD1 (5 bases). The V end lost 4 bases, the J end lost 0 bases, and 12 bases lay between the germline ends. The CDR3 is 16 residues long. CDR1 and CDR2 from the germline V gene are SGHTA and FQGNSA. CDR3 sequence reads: CASSSQGGPTNEKLFF. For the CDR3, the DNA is TGTGCCAGCAGCTCCCAGGGTGGTCCAACTAATGAAAAACTGTTTTTT.

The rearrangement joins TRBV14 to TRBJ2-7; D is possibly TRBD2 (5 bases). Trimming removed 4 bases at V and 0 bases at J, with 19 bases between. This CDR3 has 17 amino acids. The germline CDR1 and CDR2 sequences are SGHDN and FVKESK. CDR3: CASSRPEDRGSSYEQYF. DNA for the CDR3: TGTGCCAGCAGCCGGCCCGAGGATCGGGGTAGCTCCTACGAGCAGTACTTC.

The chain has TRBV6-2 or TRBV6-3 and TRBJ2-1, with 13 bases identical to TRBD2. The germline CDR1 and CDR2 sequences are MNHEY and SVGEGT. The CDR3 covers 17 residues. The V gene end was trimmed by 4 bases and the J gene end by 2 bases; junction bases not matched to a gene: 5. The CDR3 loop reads CASSSTSGGRAYNEQFF. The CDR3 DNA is TGTGCCAGCAGTTCGACTAGCGGGGGGCGCGCCTACAATGAGCAGTTCTTC.

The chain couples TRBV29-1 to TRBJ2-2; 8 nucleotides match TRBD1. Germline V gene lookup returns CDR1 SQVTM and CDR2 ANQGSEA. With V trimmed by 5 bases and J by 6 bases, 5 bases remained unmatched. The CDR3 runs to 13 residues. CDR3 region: CSVRDRRPGELFF. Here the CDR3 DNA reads TGCAGCGTTCGGGACAGGAGGCCCGGGGAGCTGTTTTTT.

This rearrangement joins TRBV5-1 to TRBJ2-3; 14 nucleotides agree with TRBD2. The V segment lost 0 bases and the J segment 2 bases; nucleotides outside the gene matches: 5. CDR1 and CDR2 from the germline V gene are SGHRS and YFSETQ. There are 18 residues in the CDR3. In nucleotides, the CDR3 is TGCGCCAGCAGCTTGGAGAGACTAGCGGGGGGGTTCACAGATACGCAGTATTTT. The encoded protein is CASSLERLAGGFTDTQYF. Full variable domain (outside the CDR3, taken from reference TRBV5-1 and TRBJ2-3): KAGVTQTPRYLIKTRGQQVTLSCSPISGHRSVSWYQQTPGQGLQFLFEYFSETQRNKGNFPGRFSGRQFSNSRSEMNVSTLELGDSALYLCASSLERLAGGFTDTQYFGPGTRLTVL.

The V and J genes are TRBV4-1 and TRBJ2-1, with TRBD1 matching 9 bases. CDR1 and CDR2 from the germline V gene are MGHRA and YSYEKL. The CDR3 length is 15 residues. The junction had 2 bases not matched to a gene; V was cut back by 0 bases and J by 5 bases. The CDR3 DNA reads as TGCGCCAGCAGCCAAGAAGGGACAGGGAACAATGAGCAGTTCTTC. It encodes CASSQEGTGNNEQFF.

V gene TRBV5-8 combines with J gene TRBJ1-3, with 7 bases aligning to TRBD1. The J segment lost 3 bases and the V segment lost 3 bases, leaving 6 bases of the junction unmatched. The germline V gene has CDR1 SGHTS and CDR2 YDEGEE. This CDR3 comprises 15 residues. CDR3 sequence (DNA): TGTGCCAGCAGCTGGACAGGTCTCGGTGGAAACACCATATATTTT. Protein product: CASSWTGLGGNTIYF.

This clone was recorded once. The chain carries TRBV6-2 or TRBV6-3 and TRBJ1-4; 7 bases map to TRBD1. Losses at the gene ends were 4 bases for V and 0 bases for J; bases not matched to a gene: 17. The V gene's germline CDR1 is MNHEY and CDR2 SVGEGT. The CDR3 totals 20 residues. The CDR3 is CASSWDSELPTTPTNEKLFF. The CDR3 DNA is TGTGCCAGCAGTTGGGACAGCGAACTACCTACCACTCCAACTAATGAAAAACTGTTTTTT.

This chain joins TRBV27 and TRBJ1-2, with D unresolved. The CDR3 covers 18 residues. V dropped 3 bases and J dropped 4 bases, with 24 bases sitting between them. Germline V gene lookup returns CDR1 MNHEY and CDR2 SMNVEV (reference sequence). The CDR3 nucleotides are TGTGCCAGCAGTTTTGGAGGGCAGGTCGGCTCCAGCTTCTATGGCTACACCTTC. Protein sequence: CASSFGGQVGSSFYGYTF.

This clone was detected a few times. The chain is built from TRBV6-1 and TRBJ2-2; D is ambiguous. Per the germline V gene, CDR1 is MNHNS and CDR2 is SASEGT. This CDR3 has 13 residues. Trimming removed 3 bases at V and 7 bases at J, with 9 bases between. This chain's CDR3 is CASSDRLSGELFF. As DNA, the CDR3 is TGTGCCAGCAGTGATCGCCTTAGCGGGGAGCTGTTTTTT.

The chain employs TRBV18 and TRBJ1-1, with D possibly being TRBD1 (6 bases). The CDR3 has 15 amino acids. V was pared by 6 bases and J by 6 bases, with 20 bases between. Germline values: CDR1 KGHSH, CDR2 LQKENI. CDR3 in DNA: TGTGCCAGCTCCCCCACCTCGGGGGGCGCGTCTGAAGCTTTCTTT. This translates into CASSPTSGGASEAFF.